A single sample gave rise to the 2 T cell receptor beta chains below, sequenced in a study of CD8 T cells in ankylosing spondylitis. TCRdb ran MiXCR on the 5' RACE reads and lists one entry per CDR3 protein. The table shows approximately 220,000 distinct CDR3 sequences, with roughly 25% occurring only once. Specimen: blood, either unsorted or a sorted T cell fraction (not recorded which). These TCRs come from a male donor with ankylosing spondylitis or in good health (not recorded which).

Ten or more counts support this clonotype. V is TRBV24-1 and J is TRBJ2-3; D call uncertain. There are 13 residues in the CDR3. The V gene lost 7 bases and the J gene lost 0 bases, with 7 bases spanning the gap. Germline-derived CDR1 and CDR2 are KGHDR and SFDVKD. This CDR3 reads CATSDPSTDTQYF. DNA of the CDR3: TGTGCCACCAGCGATCCTAGCACAGATACGCAGTATTTT.

This clonotype was counted many times. J is TRBJ2-7 and V is TRBV15; the D is unclear. In germline, CDR1 is LNHNV, CDR2 YYDKDF (reference sequence). Trimming took off 0 bases at V and 0 bases at J, with 18 bases between the two ends. There are 18 residues in the CDR3. CDR3: CATSRDLGPKRGSYEQYF. As DNA, the CDR3 is TGTGCCACCAGCAGAGATTTAGGACCCAAAAGAGGCTCCTACGAGCAGTACTTC.